One and the same sample provided the 3 T cell receptor beta chains below, sequenced in a study of T cell repertoires in cytomegalovirus infection. TCRdb re-derived calls from the reads in MiXCR, one entry per CDR3 protein. The repertoire holds some 300,000 distinct CDR3 sequences, with roughly 13% as singletons. Sequencing used PBMCs. All receptors come from a human donor in good health (CMV status not recorded). Some clones in this sample may be carry-over from other donors' samples.

This clonotype turned up a few times. The chain carries TRBV7-3 and TRBJ2-2; 7 bases are a match to TRBD1. The length of the CDR3 is 15 residues. J gave up 0 bases and V 4 bases, and 2 bases lay outside the gene matches. In germline, CDR1 is SGHTA, CDR2 FQGTGA. The CDR3 nucleotides read TGTGCCAGCAGCTCAGGGACAGCGAACACCGGGGAGCTGTTTTTT. Amino acids: CASSSGTANTGELFF. The entire variable domain, with the rest obtained from reference TRBV7-3 and TRBJ2-2, is as follows: GAGVSQTPSNKVTEKGKYVELRCDPISGHTALYWYRQSLGQGPEFLIYFQGTGAADDSGLPNDRFFAVRPEGSVSTLKIQRTERGDSAVYLCASSSGTANTGELFFGEGSRLTVL.

This clonotype was observed at least ten times. DNA of the CDR3: TGTGCCAGCAGCTTAGTACAGGGACCTGCCTACGAGCAGTACTTC. This encodes CASSLVQGPAYEQYF. The V call is TRBV7-8, the J call TRBJ2-7; possible D gene TRBD1, 6 bases. Germline CDR1 is SGHVS and CDR2 is FQNEAQ. Trimming took 1 base from V and 2 from J, leaving 12 bases between them. The CDR3 is 15 amino acids.

CDR3 region: CSVEGFGQGAAEQYF. The CDR3 DNA is TGCAGCGTTGAAGGTTTTGGACAGGGCGCAGCCGAGCAGTACTTC. The chain has TRBV29-1 and TRBJ2-7; 8 bases agree with TRBD1. The CDR3 sequence is 15 residues long. CDR1 and CDR2 (germline): SQVTM, ANQGSEA. Germline trimming cut 1 base from V and 6 bases from J; bases unmatched to any gene: 11.